The clone carrying this T cell receptor beta chain has more than one count but fewer than ten. No antigen is known for it. The data were obtained in a study of CD8 T cells in ankylosing spondylitis. Findings and caveats of the study: What seemed typical of ankylosing spondylitis blood was a TCR beta motif built from roughly eight highly homologous variants. Past studies reported some motif variants in reactive arthritis synovial fluid and blood. Disease-linked clones bore a CD8+ phenotype, appearing relatively rarely in peripheral blood.

Researchers built TCR beta libraries using quantitative 5'-RACE with molecular barcodes. From the 5' RACE reads, TCRdb called clonotypes with MiXCR, one entry per CDR3 protein. The repertoire consists of about 210,000 distinct CDR3 sequences, with 6% to 8.5% occurring once and the leading ten covering 14%. Looked up from germline, CDR1 is SEHNR and CDR2 is FQNEAQ (reference sequence). The CDR3 has 14 amino acids. V lost 1 base, J lost 5 bases, and 11 bases lay in between. The chain joins TRBV7-9 to TRBJ1-1, with a possible D match to TRBD1 (5 bases). The sequence derives from a male donor with ankylosing spondylitis. Sequencing used blood, either unsorted or a sorted T cell fraction (not recorded which). DNA for the CDR3: TGTGCCAGCAGCTTAGTATTGGGGGGGACTGAAGCTTTCTTT. This sequence encodes CASSLVLGGTEAFF.